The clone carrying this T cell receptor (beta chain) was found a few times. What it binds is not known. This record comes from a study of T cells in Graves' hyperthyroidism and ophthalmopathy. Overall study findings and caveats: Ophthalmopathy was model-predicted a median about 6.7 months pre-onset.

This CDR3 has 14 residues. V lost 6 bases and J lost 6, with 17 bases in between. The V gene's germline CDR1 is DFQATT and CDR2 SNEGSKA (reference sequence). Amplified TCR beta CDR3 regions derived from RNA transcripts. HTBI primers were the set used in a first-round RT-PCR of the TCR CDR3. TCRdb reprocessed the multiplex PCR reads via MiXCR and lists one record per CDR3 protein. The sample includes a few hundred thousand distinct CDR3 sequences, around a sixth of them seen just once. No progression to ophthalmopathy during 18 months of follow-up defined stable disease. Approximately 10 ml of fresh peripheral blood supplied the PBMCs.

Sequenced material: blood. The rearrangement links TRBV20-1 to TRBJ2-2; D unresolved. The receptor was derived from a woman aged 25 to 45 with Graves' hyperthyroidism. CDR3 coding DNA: TGCAGTGCCCAGGTTGGGTCCCGGTCCGGGGAGCTGTTTTTT. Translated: CSAQVGSRSGELFF.